The clone carrying this T cell receptor (beta chain) appeared a few times. Its specificity is unknown. The CDR3 has 15 residues. The germline V and J ends were trimmed by 0 bases and 5 bases, with 14 bases remaining between them. The germline CDR1 and CDR2 sequences are GTSNPN and SVGIG (reference sequence). These data come from a study of vaccination effects on CD4 cells after COVID-19. Study in general: A couple of convalescent patients were sampled 16 days and one week before vaccination. General study results and limits: The post-vaccine spike-reactive clones of convalescents showed a predominance of new vaccine-induced clones.

The method was immunoSEQ multiplex PCR; TCRdb's version includes in-frame clones alone and lacks a portion of them. The sample records about 46,000 clones, around 74% being singletons. Subsequent to a culture period of under 11 days, CD4+ T cells were isolated. The sequence came from a human donor who had a prior SARS-CoV-2 infection. The gene calls are TRBV30 and TRBJ1-3; D is perhaps TRBD1 (6 bases). The sequencing here drew on CD4+ T cells from PBMCs cultured without peptide, taken before COVID-19 vaccination. CDR3 nucleotide sequence: TGTGCCTGGAGTGTACGGGGGGCCGCACGAAACACCATATATTTT. It yields the protein CAWSVRGAARNTIYF.